This T cell receptor beta chain was found in a study of blood T cells in healthy people across ages. Study as a whole: Capture by template switching was about one barcoded beta molecule per two T cells.

Next came a second PCR, run for roughly 7 to 12 cycles, which used a sample-barcoded 5' primer along with a J-beta primer mix. TCRdb ran MiXCR on the 5' RACE reads and lists one entry per CDR3 protein. The data hold around 1,600,000 distinct CDR3 sequences, with under 55% observed a single time. A note on this clonotype: Its antigen is still unknown.

Study-wide results and limits: Researchers judged that diversity estimates from one million T cells fell short of true values. TCR beta diversity, measured per million T cells, fell in a roughly linear way with age.

Trimming left V 9 bases short and J 5 bases short, with 11 bases between. Germline lookup yields CDR1 LNHDA and CDR2 SQIVND (reference sequence). The CDR3 totals 13 residues. Sequencing was carried out using blood. This TCR was sampled from a young woman in good health. The rearrangement joins TRBV19 to TRBJ1-6; D remains ambiguous. The CDR3, as DNA: TGTGCCAGCAGACGGAACAATAATTCACCCCTCCACTTT. This sequence encodes CASRRNNNSPLHF.